This TCR beta chain was captured by sequencing in a study of blood T cell repertoires in COVID-19. This CDR3 contains 13 residues. V lost 6 bases, J lost 8 bases, and 5 bases stayed unmatched. Germline CDR1 reads SNHLY; CDR2 reads FYNNEI. The assay was immunoSEQ multiplex PCR, and TCRdb's table has in-frame clones only and misses some. Among 250,000 or so clones listed, roughly 88% were seen once. In this sample, this clone turned up once. The source of this sequence is an elderly man with acute or convalescent COVID-19. The chain uses TRBV2 and TRBJ1-2, with 11 bases identical to TRBD1. The sequencing sample was made of peripheral blood. This CDR3 reads CASRGQGVLGYTF. DNA of the CDR3: TGTGCCAGCAGGGGACAGGGGGTTTTGGGCTACACCTTC. Together with reference TRBV2 and TRBJ1-2, the CDR3 gives the full variable domain: EPEVTQTPSHQVTQMGQEVILRCVPISNHLYFYWYRQILGQKVEFLVSFYNNEISEKSEIFDDQFSVERPDGSNFTLKIRSTKLEDSAMYFCASRGQGVLGYTFGSGTRLTVV.